This TCR beta chain was recovered during a study of blood T cell repertoires in COVID-19. Study summary: Samples representing acute and convalescent COVID-19 were sourced from the United States, Italy and Spain.

Method: immunoSEQ multiplex PCR; TCRdb's copy keeps in-frame clones and lacks some. The sample has approximately 140,000 clones, under 85% seen once. Trimming at V came to 6 bases and at J to 6 bases, leaving 7 bases not matched to a gene. The CDR3 has 14 amino acids. Germline CDR1 reads LGHDT; CDR2 reads YNNKEL (reference sequence). This sequence joins TRBV3-1 (or the pseudogene TRBV3-2) and TRBJ2-2, with 7 bases identical to TRBD2. The receptor was derived from a human donor in a cohort sampled during active COVID-19. The sequenced material came from peripheral blood. CDR3 protein: CASRRLAFSGELFF. The CDR3 DNA follows: TGTGCCAGCAGGCGACTAGCTTTTTCCGGGGAGCTGTTTTTT.